One sample yielded the 22 T cell receptor beta chains listed below, sequenced in a study of low-dose radiotherapy and immunotherapy resistance in tumors. Time point noted: after trial treatment. Stated treatment: LDRT plus nivolumab, ipilimumab, low-dose cyclophosphamide and aspirin (RACIN trial). Alpha- and beta-chain coverage of first-strand cDNA came from TRAV- and TRBV-specific primers. The authors amplified TCRs for about 20 PCR cycles with a constant-region primer and a V-primer adapter. TCRdb redid the calling of the reads with MiXCR, one entry per CDR3 protein. Counted here are more than 50,000 distinct CDR3 sequences, 23% occurring once; the ten biggest clones make up 6.7%. The sequences come from PBMCs, collected after low-dose radiotherapy plus immunotherapy. These TCRs come from a male donor with prostate cancer.

This clonotype has a count of ten or more. The chain carries TRBV27 and TRBJ2-1; D remains unclear. Trimming shortened V by 3 bases and J by 2 bases, and 5 bases separated the two germline ends. Germline V lookup: CDR1 MNHEY, CDR2 SMNVEV (reference sequence). The CDR3 is 13 residues long. The CDR3 loop is CASSFSTYNEQFF. The CDR3 DNA follows: TGTGCCAGCAGTTTTTCAACCTACAATGAGCAGTTCTTC.

At least ten counts were recorded for this clonotype. V usage is TRBV2 and J usage is TRBJ1-5; 8 bases map to TRBD1. The trim removed 4 bases at V and 7 bases at J, leaving 15 bases unmatched. This CDR3 comprises 17 residues. Germline V gene lookup returns CDR1 SNHLY and CDR2 FYNNEI. CDR3 loop: CASSARSGRGQGQPQHF. CDR3 sequence (DNA): TGTGCCAGCAGTGCCCGGTCGGGCAGGGGGCAAGGGCAGCCCCAGCATTTT.

This clonotype was observed a few times. This chain uses TRBV2 with TRBJ2-3, with 10 nucleotides matching TRBD2. The CDR3 is made up of 16 amino acids. With 5 bases clipped from V and 2 bases from J, the junction kept 7 bases outside the gene matches. The germline CDR1 and CDR2 sequences are SNHLY and FYNNEI. This CDR3 reads CASSPWSGGATDTQYF. CDR3 in DNA: TGTGCCAGCAGTCCTTGGAGCGGGGGGGCCACAGATACGCAGTATTTT.

J is TRBJ2-1 and V is TRBV28; D call uncertain. Germline V gives CDR1 MDHEN, CDR2 SYDVKM. The CDR3 length is 12 residues. V lost 2 bases, J lost 6 bases, and 5 bases lay in between. In nucleotides, the CDR3 is TGTGCCAGCAGTTTAGTTAGCAATGAGCAGTTCTTC. Amino acid sequence: CASSLVSNEQFF.

This clonotype was seen ten or more times. The gene calls are TRBV6-1 and TRBJ2-3; perhaps TRBD2 as D (6 bases). Deletions cut 6 bases from V and 0 bases from J, with 13 bases between. This CDR3 region has 15 residues. The germline V gene encodes CDR1 MNHNS and CDR2 SASEGT. Here the CDR3 reads CASRPLAASTDTQYF. CDR3 DNA sequence: TGTGCCAGCAGACCACTAGCAGCTAGCACAGATACGCAGTATTTT.

V and J are TRBV9 and TRBJ2-1; 8 nucleotides agree with TRBD2. Germline V gives CDR1 SGDLS, CDR2 YYNGEE. V shed 0 bases, J shed 0 bases, and the junction held 8 bases outside the gene matches. CDR3 length: 18 residues. This CDR3 is CASSVAASGLSSYNEQFF. The CDR3 nucleotides read TGTGCCAGCAGCGTAGCGGCTAGCGGGCTAAGCTCCTACAATGAGCAGTTCTTC.

This clonotype was detected ten times or more. The rearrangement joins TRBV27 to TRBJ2-2; tentatively, D is TRBD1 (5 bases). V lost 2 bases and J 4 bases, leaving 11 bases between the germline ends. Germline V lookup: CDR1 MNHEY, CDR2 SMNVEV (reference sequence). This CDR3 has 15 residues. The DNA of the CDR3 is TGTGCCAGCAGTTTACAGGGTCGAGTCACCGGGGAGCTGTTTTTT. It specifies CASSLQGRVTGELFF.

This clonotype showed up just once. With only one base between it and a far larger clone, this is likely a read error. The chain links TRBV27 to TRBJ2-7; perhaps D is TRBD1 or TRBD2 (5 bases each). The V gene's germline CDR1 is MNHEY and CDR2 SMNVEV (reference sequence). This CDR3 has 14 residues. Deletions cut 10 bases from V and 2 bases from J, with 18 bases between. The CDR3: CATGDAGPPYEQYF. CDR3 nucleotides: TGTGCCACCGGGGACGCAGGGCCCCCCTACGAGCAGTACTTC.

This clonotype was picked up a small number of times. This sequence joins TRBV5-1 and TRBJ1-1; no firm D call. This CDR3 is 14 amino acids long. The ends were cut back, 4 bases at V and 6 bases at J, with 16 bases in the middle. Germline CDR1 SGHRS, CDR2 YFSETQ. The CDR3, as DNA: TGCGCCAGCAGCCCGACTCCGGGGTTGGCTGAAGCTTTCTTT. It yields the protein CASSPTPGLAEAFF.

CDR3 protein: CASSRSMQQETQYF. CDR3 DNA sequence: TGTGCCAGCTCTAGGAGTATGCAACAAGAGACCCAGTACTTC. V is TRBV28 and J is TRBJ2-5, with unresolved D. CDR3 length: 14 amino acids. V was trimmed by 8 bases and J by 2 bases, leaving 15 bases between them. CDR1 is MDHEN and CDR2 is SYDVKM in the germline V gene.

This clonotype was found many times. The CDR3 DNA follows: TGTGCCAGCAGTTCCGGGACAGGGGGGGTGGAACGGAAGACCCAGTACTTC. This codes for CASSSGTGGVERKTQYF. The chain couples TRBV28 to TRBJ2-5; 11 nucleotides match TRBD1. V lost 4 bases to trimming and J lost 6 bases; unmatched junction nucleotides: 13. Germline loops: CDR1 MDHEN, CDR2 SYDVKM. This CDR3 comprises 17 residues. The variable domain in full, completed from reference TRBV28 and TRBJ2-5, reads DVKVTQSSRYLVKRTGEKVFLECVQDMDHENMFWYRQDPGLGLRLIYFSYDVKMKEKGDIPEGYSVSREKKERFSLILESASTNQTSMYLCASSSGTGGVERKTQYFGPGTRLLVL.

This clonotype was counted many times. The rearrangement joins TRBV6-2 or TRBV6-3 to TRBJ2-3; 10 bases map to TRBD2. Germline V gene data show CDR1 as MNHEY and CDR2 as SVGEGT. The CDR3 spans 15 residues. V lost 8 bases to trimming and J lost 5 bases; unmatched junction nucleotides: 10. The CDR3 region is CASGQSGGVRDTQYF. DNA of the CDR3: TGTGCCAGCGGCCAGAGCGGGGGGGTTAGAGATACGCAGTATTTT.

This clonotype was picked up many times. One junction end does not reproduce the germline sequence, and a read error may be involved. The rearrangement links TRBV20-1 to TRBJ2-3, with 10 bases matching TRBD1. The CDR3 covers 17 residues. Germline V gene data show CDR1 as DFQATT and CDR2 as SNEGSKA (reference sequence). The CDR3 sequence: CSARGSGPGQGPGAQYF. The CDR3 DNA is TGCAGTGCGAGAGGGAGTGGTCCGGGACAGGGGCCTGGGGCGCAGTATTTT.

Ten or more counts support this clonotype. V gene TRBV28 combines with J gene TRBJ2-3, with a possible D match to TRBD2 (5 bases). Trimming pared 5 bases from V and 0 bases from J, leaving 12 bases between. This CDR3 contains 15 residues. The germline V gene has CDR1 MDHEN and CDR2 SYDVKM. CDR3 in amino acids: CASSGRLTSTDTQYF. The CDR3 DNA is TGTGCCAGCAGTGGGAGACTGACTAGCACAGATACGCAGTATTTT. Full variable domain (outside the CDR3, taken from reference TRBV28 and TRBJ2-3): DVKVTQSSRYLVKRTGEKVFLECVQDMDHENMFWYRQDPGLGLRLIYFSYDVKMKEKGDIPEGYSVSREKKERFSLILESASTNQTSMYLCASSGRLTSTDTQYFGPGTRLTVL.

This clonotype was observed at least ten times. The gene calls are TRBV12-3 or TRBV12-4 and TRBJ2-1; 8 nucleotides agree with TRBD2. Unmatched junction bases numbered 5, after V lost 3 bases and J lost 4 bases. CDR3 length equals 15 residues. This CDR3 is CASSLPSGSYNEQFF. The CDR3 coding sequence is TGTGCCAGCAGTTTGCCCAGCGGGAGTTACAATGAGCAGTTCTTC.

This rearrangement joins TRBV5-6 to TRBJ2-5; D not certain. Per germline, CDR1 SGHDT and CDR2 YYEEEE. This CDR3 is 14 amino acids long. V lost 2 bases and J 1 base, leaving 9 bases between the germline ends. The chain's CDR3 is CASSFYSGQETQYF. DNA of the CDR3: TGTGCCAGCAGCTTCTACAGTGGCCAAGAGACCCAGTACTTC.

This chain joins TRBV2 and TRBJ1-1; D uncertain. V shed 4 bases and J shed 1 base, with 16 bases lying between them. CDR1 SNHLY and CDR2 FYNNEI come from the germline V gene. The CDR3 runs 16 residues. The CDR3 sequence: CASSGRADLKNTEAFF. The DNA for the CDR3 is TGTGCCAGCAGTGGGCGAGCAGACCTTAAGAACACTGAAGCTTTCTTT. The complete variable domain, with remaining parts taken from reference TRBV2 and TRBJ1-1, reads EPEVTQTPSHQVTQMGQEVILRCVPISNHLYFYWYRQILGQKVEFLVSFYNNEISEKSEIFDDQFSVERPDGSNFTLKIRSTKLEDSAMYFCASSGRADLKNTEAFFGQGTRLTVV.

This clonotype was detected a few times. The rearrangement uses TRBV7-9 and TRBJ1-5; unclear D gene. Trimming pared 2 bases from V and 11 bases from J, leaving 10 bases between. CDR1 is SEHNR and CDR2 is FQNEAQ in the germline V gene (reference sequence). This CDR3 is built from 12 residues. The chain's CDR3 is CASSLQREAQHF. In nucleotides, the CDR3 is TGTGCCAGCAGCTTACAGAGAGAGGCCCAGCATTTT. Together with reference TRBV7-9 and TRBJ1-5, the CDR3 gives the full variable domain: DTGVSQNPRHKITKRGQNVTFRCDPISEHNRLYWYRQTLGQGPEFLTYFQNEAQLEKSRLLSDRFSAERPKGSFSTLEIQRTEQGDSAMYLCASSLQREAQHFGDGTRLSIL.

This chain connects TRBV27 to TRBJ2-5; maybe TRBD2 (5 bases). Looked up from germline, CDR1 is MNHEY and CDR2 is SMNVEV (reference sequence). Deletions cut 2 bases from V and 5 bases from J, with 15 bases between. The CDR3 has 15 amino acids. CDR3 loop: CASSLNPGFDETQYF. In DNA form, the CDR3 reads TGTGCCAGCAGTTTAAATCCGGGGTTTGACGAGACCCAGTACTTC.

The V and J genes are TRBV5-8 and TRBJ1-5, with a weak D call TRBD1 (5 bases). V lost 4 bases to trimming and J lost 2 bases, with 13 bases between them. Looked up from germline, CDR1 is SGHTS and CDR2 is YDEGEE. CDR3 length equals 15 residues. The CDR3 spells CASSPGGYGNQPQHF. In DNA, the CDR3 is TGTGCCAGCAGCCCCGGGGGGTATGGCAATCAGCCCCAGCATTTT.

About this clonotype: This likely reflects a read error, since a far larger clone is one base away. The V call is TRBV7-2, the J call TRBJ2-1, with 8 bases fitting TRBD1. The V gene end was trimmed by 2 bases and the J gene end by 10 bases; junction bases not matched to a gene: 10. This CDR3 spans 15 amino acids. Germline V lookup: CDR1 SGHTA, CDR2 FQGNSA. The CDR3 DNA reads as TGTGCCAGCAGCTTATTGGCCAGGGGGCTGTACGAGCAGTTCTTC. This encodes CASSLLARGLYEQFF.

This clonotype was recorded a few times. The chain is built from TRBV20-1 and TRBJ2-5, with unresolved D. CDR3 length: 14 amino acids. V dropped 1 base and J dropped 2 bases, with 11 bases sitting between them. CDR1 DFQATT and CDR2 SNEGSKA come from the germline V gene (reference sequence). The CDR3 sequence: CSARVSRAQETQYF. The CDR3 coding sequence is TGCAGTGCTAGAGTTTCCCGGGCACAAGAGACCCAGTACTTC.